These 21 T cell receptor beta chains were sequenced from one sample in a study of blood T cell repertoires in COVID-19. Libraries were prepared by immunoSEQ multiplex PCR; TCRdb keeps only in-frame clonotypes and omits some of them. Of more than 80,000 clones listed, about 76% were seen once; the top ten hold about 20%. The sample comprised peripheral blood. These receptors originate from a woman older than 75 with active or convalescent COVID-19.

V is TRBV27 and J is TRBJ2-2, with a possible D match to TRBD1 (5 bases). This CDR3 comprises 14 residues. The ends were cut back, 6 bases at V and 10 bases at J, with 18 bases in the middle. The germline CDR1 and CDR2 sequences are MNHEY and SMNVEV (reference sequence). Here the CDR3 reads CASRGLSFPVELFF. The CDR3 nucleotides are TGTGCCAGCAGGGGGCTGAGTTTCCCCGTGGAGCTGTTTTTT.

J is TRBJ2-3 and V is TRBV19; D may be TRBD1 (6 bases). The germline V gene has CDR1 LNHDA and CDR2 SQIVND (reference sequence). The V end was cut by 3 bases, the J end by 4 bases, with 11 bases between. The CDR3 is 14 residues long. CDR3: CASSIPGTSDTQYF. CDR3 sequence (DNA): TGTGCCAGTAGTATCCCCGGGACATCAGATACGCAGTATTTT.

The chain couples TRBV18 to TRBJ1-6; no definite D call. V was pared by 4 bases and J by 0 bases, with 7 bases between. CDR3 length equals 15 residues. From germline, CDR1 is KGHSH and CDR2 LQKENI. As DNA, the CDR3 is TGTGCCAGCTCACACGAGAGCTCCTATAATTCACCCCTCCACTTT. Translation gives CASSHESSYNSPLHF.

J is TRBJ1-4 and V is TRBV15, with 9 bases lining up with TRBD1. Germline CDR1 and CDR2: LNHNV and YYDKDF (reference sequence). The length of the CDR3 is 16 residues. V gave up 2 bases and J gave up 2 bases; unmatched junction bases: 3. Here the CDR3 reads CATSRTTGGTNEKLFF. The CDR3, as DNA: TGTGCCACCAGCAGAACAACAGGGGGCACTAATGAAAAACTGTTTTTT.

The J gene is TRBJ2-1, the V gene TRBV19, with D hard to call. V lost 1 base to trimming and J lost 1 base, with 5 bases between them. Germline CDR1 LNHDA, CDR2 SQIVND (reference sequence). The CDR3 length is 14 residues. CDR3: CASSIGASYNEQFF. The CDR3 DNA is TGTGCCAGTAGTATAGGGGCGTCCTACAATGAGCAGTTCTTC.

The chain recombines TRBV6-5 with TRBJ1-6, with TRBD1 identical over 7 bases. Germline loops: CDR1 MNHEY, CDR2 SVGAGI. The CDR3 has 14 residues. V lost 4 bases and J lost 6; bases outside the gene matches: 3. CDR3 bases: TGTGCCAGCAGTTCGGGGACAGCTAATTCACCCCTCCACTTT. This encodes CASSSGTANSPLHF.

This chain joins TRBV7-2 and TRBJ2-5, with 8 bases aligning to TRBD2. The trim removed 4 bases at V and 3 bases at J, leaving 7 bases unmatched. The CDR3 runs 15 residues. Germline lookup yields CDR1 SGHTA and CDR2 FQGNSA. Here the CDR3 DNA reads TGTGCCAGCAGCTGGGGACTAGAGGGGGAAGAGACCCAGTACTTC. This codes for CASSWGLEGEETQYF.

This sequence joins TRBV19 and TRBJ2-7, with D tentatively TRBD1 (6 bases). V lost 5 bases, J lost 11 bases, and 19 bases lay in between. The CDR3 sequence is 13 residues long. Germline V gene lookup returns CDR1 LNHDA and CDR2 SQIVND (reference sequence). CDR3 coding DNA: TGTGCCAGTAGTTCAAGCCCACAGGGATCGGAGTACTTC. This encodes CASSSSPQGSEYF.

This chain links TRBV4-2 with TRBJ2-7; D is uncertain. Germline values: CDR1 LGHNA, CDR2 YNFKEQ. Trimming cost V 0 bases and J 0 bases, with 6 bases left between them. The CDR3 has 14 residues. CDR3 coding DNA: TGTGCCAGCAGCCAAGATTCTAGCTCCTACGAGCAGTACTTC. Amino acid sequence: CASSQDSSSYEQYF.

The table lists this clone with a few counts. The chain is built from TRBV30 and TRBJ2-5; a possible D gene is TRBD1 (6 bases). CDR1 is GTSNPN and CDR2 is SVGIG in the germline V gene (reference sequence). The CDR3 length is 17 residues. Trimming pared 1 base from V and 4 bases from J, leaving 22 bases between. The CDR3 DNA reads as TGTGCCTGGAGTGGACCACCACCCAGGGACATCGGAGAGACCCAGTACTTC. Translating it yields CAWSGPPPRDIGETQYF. Using reference TRBV30 and TRBJ2-5 for the parts outside the CDR3, the full variable domain is SQTIHQWPATLVQPVGSPLSLECTVEGTSNPNLYWYRQAAGRGLQLLFYSVGIGQISSEVPQNLSASRPQDRQFILSSKKLLLSDSGFYLCAWSGPPPRDIGETQYFGPGTRLLVL.

The rearrangement joins TRBV2 to TRBJ1-4; TRBD1 agrees at 11 bases. The CDR3 runs 15 residues. Per germline, CDR1 SNHLY and CDR2 FYNNEI. With 4 bases clipped from V and 7 bases from J, the junction kept 5 bases outside the gene matches. Here the CDR3 DNA reads TGTGCCAGCAGTGCCTGGACAGGGGGCCCTGAAAAACTGTTTTTT. Translating it yields CASSAWTGGPEKLFF.

The CDR3 spells CATRTGDYEQYF. DNA for the CDR3: TGTGCCACTCGGACAGGTGACTACGAGCAGTACTTC. V and J are TRBV10-3 and TRBJ2-7; 7 positions agree with TRBD1. J lost 3 bases, V lost 10 bases, and 6 bases had no gene match. The CDR3 loop spans 12 amino acids. Germline V gene sequence: CDR1 ENHRY, CDR2 SYGVKD.

The CDR3 region is CASRVPGQGFSALEQYF. The CDR3 coding sequence is TGTGCCAGCAGGGTGCCGGGACAGGGCTTCTCAGCTCTCGAGCAGTACTTC. This chain joins TRBV28 and TRBJ2-7; 9 bases map to TRBD1. This CDR3 region has 17 residues. V was pared by 6 bases and J by 6 bases, with 18 bases of the junction left unmatched. The germline CDR1 and CDR2 sequences are MDHEN and SYDVKM.

This clone was observed at least ten times. The gene calls are TRBV30 and TRBJ1-2; no clear D gene. The ends were cut back, 3 bases at V and 2 bases at J, with 4 bases in the middle. The germline V gene has CDR1 GTSNPN and CDR2 SVGIG (reference sequence). The CDR3 length is 11 residues. The CDR3 reads CAWRLNYGYTF. CDR3 sequence (DNA): TGTGCCTGGAGACTCAACTATGGCTACACCTTC.

Points on this clone: Other DNA sequences of this sample code for an identical CDR3. V usage is TRBV11-2 and J usage is TRBJ2-2; TRBD2 matches 12 bases. Germline loops: CDR1 SGHAT, CDR2 FQNNGV. The trim removed 4 bases at V and 6 bases at J, leaving 3 bases unmatched. The CDR3 loop spans 15 amino acids. In DNA form, the CDR3 reads TGTGCCAGCAGCTGGACTAGCGGGGAAGCCGGGGAGCTGTTTTTT. Encoded protein: CASSWTSGEAGELFF.

At least ten counts were recorded for this clone. V gene TRBV20-1 combines with J gene TRBJ1-2; no firm D call. CDR1 is DFQATT and CDR2 is SNEGSKA in the germline V gene (reference sequence). CDR3 length: 11 residues. Trimming left V 2 bases short and J 8 bases short, with 9 bases between. CDR3 residues: CSARFLSGYTF. CDR3 coding DNA: TGCAGTGCTAGATTTCTGTCCGGCTACACCTTC.

This rearrangement joins TRBV11-1 to TRBJ1-5; D is ambiguous. V lost 1 base to trimming and J lost 4 bases, with 11 bases between them. In germline, CDR1 is SGHAT, CDR2 FQDESV (reference sequence). CDR3 length: 15 residues. The CDR3 nucleotides are TGTGCCAGCAGCTTAGGCGGCAGCCCGAATCAGCCCCAGCATTTT. It codes for CASSLGGSPNQPQHF. Supplemented by reference TRBV11-1 and TRBJ1-5, the full variable domain reads EAEVAQSPRYKITEKSQAVAFWCDPISGHATLYWYRQILGQGPELLVQFQDESVVDDSQLPKDRFSAERLKGVDSTLKIQPAELGDSAMYLCASSLGGSPNQPQHFGDGTRLSIL.

This clone appeared many times. The chain combines TRBV7-6 with TRBJ2-3; 14 positions agree with TRBD2. The ends lost 5 bases at V and 4 bases at J; junction bases unmatched: 5. Looked up from germline, CDR1 is SGHVS and CDR2 is FNYEAQ. CDR3 size: 16 residues. CDR3 in DNA: TGTGCCAGCAGCCCAACGACTAGCGGGGGGGCAGATACGCAGTATTTT. Encoded protein: CASSPTTSGGADTQYF.

The CDR3 coding sequence is TGTGCCACCCGGGAGGAGACTAATGAAAAACTGTTTTTT. Amino acids: CATREETNEKLFF. This sequence joins TRBV6-5 and TRBJ1-4, with no clear D. This CDR3 has 13 residues. From germline, CDR1 is MNHEY and CDR2 SVGAGI. V was pared by 10 bases and J by 2 bases, with 11 bases between.

The chain employs TRBV3-1 (or the pseudogene TRBV3-2) and TRBJ2-2; TRBD2 might be the D (5 bases). Germline V gene sequence: CDR1 LGHDT, CDR2 YNNKEL (reference sequence). With 4 bases removed from V and 0 bases from J, the gap between germline ends came to 12 bases. CDR3 length equals 16 residues. The DNA of the CDR3 is TGTGCCAGCAGCCCCGGCCTCGGGGCGAACACCGGGGAGCTGTTTTTT. Translating it yields CASSPGLGANTGELFF.

This sequence joins TRBV11-2 and TRBJ2-1; D possibly corresponds to TRBD2 (5 bases). V was shortened by 5 bases and J by 5 bases, with 13 bases between the two germline ends. CDR1 is SGHAT, CDR2 FQNNGV, per germline. CDR3 length: 14 residues. The chain's CDR3 is CASSQTPGNNEQFF. CDR3 DNA sequence: TGTGCCAGCAGCCAGACACCGGGAAACAATGAGCAGTTCTTC.